The 27 T cell receptor beta chains below come from one sample, sequenced in a study of T-cell reconstitution after alpha-beta-depleted transplantation in children. Unique molecular identifiers were built into the TCRbeta library. In TCRdb, the PCR reads were re-called with MiXCR into one record per CDR3 protein. This sample has around 200,000 distinct CDR3 sequences, with approximately 11% found just once. The sample was PBMCs, taken before TCRalphabeta/CD19-depleted stem cell transplant. All receptors derive from a child younger than two with acute myeloid leukemia, due to receive a stem cell transplant.

In this sample, this clonotype turned up many times. V and J are TRBV6-1 and TRBJ2-3; no definite D call. Germline-derived CDR1 and CDR2 are MNHNS and SASEGT. The CDR3 is 15 residues long. V shed 5 bases and J shed 1 base, with 13 bases lying between them. The CDR3 sequence is CASSPPGPRTDTQYF. The CDR3 DNA reads as TGTGCCAGCAGTCCCCCCGGGCCGCGCACAGATACGCAGTATTTT.

This clonotype appeared once. This chain connects TRBV23-1 to TRBJ2-1; 11 nucleotides line up with TRBD2. TRBV23-1 is an open reading frame, and its role is uncertain. V lost 7 bases and J lost 4; bases outside the gene matches: 9. This CDR3 contains 16 residues. The chain's CDR3 is CASIDRGTSGYNEQFF. The DNA of the CDR3 is TGCGCCAGCATTGACCGCGGGACTAGCGGTTACAATGAGCAGTTCTTC.

This clonotype was found many times. The chain combines TRBV13 with TRBJ2-7; 7 nucleotides agree with TRBD1. J lost 2 bases, V lost 5 bases, and 12 bases had no gene match. CDR3 length: 16 residues. From germline, CDR1 is PRHDT and CDR2 FYEKMQ (reference sequence). CDR3 amino acids: CASSQVRATGPYEQYF. The CDR3 DNA sequence: TGTGCCAGCAGCCAAGTAAGAGCGACAGGGCCCTACGAGCAGTACTTC.

This clonotype occurred many times. The chain carries TRBV11-2 and TRBJ1-1; D unclear. V gave up 3 bases and J gave up 1 base, with 6 bases separating them. CDR1 is SGHAT and CDR2 is FQNNGV in the germline V gene. The CDR3 length is 13 residues. The CDR3 reads CASSFIWNTEAFF. Here the CDR3 DNA reads TGTGCCAGCAGCTTCATCTGGAACACTGAAGCTTTCTTT. The complete variable domain, with remaining parts taken from reference TRBV11-2 and TRBJ1-1, reads EAGVAQSPRYKIIEKRQSVAFWCNPISGHATLYWYQQILGQGPKLLIQFQNNGVVDDSQLPKDRFSAERLKGVDSTLKIQPAKLEDSAVYLCASSFIWNTEAFFGQGTRLTVV.

With respect to this clonotype: A much more abundant neighbour one base away suggests this may be a read error. The chain recombines TRBV9 with TRBJ1-2, with 7 positions matching TRBD1. The CDR3 is 16 amino acids. Looked up from germline, CDR1 is SGDLS and CDR2 is YYNGEE. The CDR3 region has the DNA TGTGCCAGCAGCATCCTCCCGACAGGGACTAACTATGGCGACACCTTC. The encoded protein is CASSILPTGTNYGDTF.

This clonotype was found many times. CDR3 loop: CATSDNSAGRVEKLFF. In DNA, the CDR3 is TGTGCCACCAGTGATAACAGTGCGGGGAGGGTCGAAAAACTGTTTTTT. V is TRBV24-1 and J is TRBJ1-4; no definite D call. V lost 3 bases and J lost 8, with 18 bases in between. This CDR3 has 16 residues. Germline CDR1 is KGHDR and CDR2 is SFDVKD.

This clonotype was detected ten times or more. The J gene is TRBJ1-2, the V gene TRBV4-2, with no clear D. The CDR3 is 14 amino acids. The V gene's germline CDR1 is LGHNA and CDR2 YNFKEQ. Trimming took 1 base from V and 0 from J, leaving 6 bases between them. The CDR3: CASSQVPPNYGYTF. The CDR3 DNA follows: TGTGCCAGCAGCCAAGTGCCGCCTAACTATGGCTACACCTTC.

This clonotype was detected many times. The chain links TRBV4-1 to TRBJ2-3; 7 positions match TRBD1. The V segment lost 0 bases and the J segment 4 bases; nucleotides outside the gene matches: 4. The germline V gene encodes CDR1 MGHRA and CDR2 YSYEKL. The CDR3 is made up of 15 amino acids. This chain's CDR3 is CASSQDQDRPDTQYF. The CDR3, as DNA: TGCGCCAGCAGCCAAGATCAGGACAGGCCAGATACGCAGTATTTT.

The chain employs TRBV11-1 and TRBJ2-1, with 7 bases that match TRBD2. The CDR3 is 19 residues long. J gave up 8 bases and V 5 bases, and 24 bases lay outside the gene matches. CDR1 and CDR2 (germline): SGHAT, FQDESV (reference sequence). The CDR3 coding sequence is TGTGCCAGCAGCCCGTCAGGCCCCGTGGAGCGGGAAGCTGGCGATGAGCAGTTCTTC. Amino acid sequence: CASSPSGPVEREAGDEQFF.

This clonotype was detected ten times or more. This chain links TRBV6-1 with TRBJ2-2, with D unclear. This CDR3 has 14 amino acids. The V gene's germline CDR1 is MNHNS and CDR2 SASEGT. V shed 2 bases and J shed 1 base, with 5 bases lying between them. This chain's CDR3 is CASSEPGNTGELFF. In DNA form, the CDR3 reads TGTGCCAGCAGTGAACCAGGGAACACCGGGGAGCTGTTTTTT.

This clonotype has at least ten counts. V gene TRBV12-3 or TRBV12-4 combines with J gene TRBJ2-5; D uncertain. CDR3 length: 14 residues. Trimming shortened V by 6 bases and J by 3 bases, and 14 bases separated the two germline ends. CDR3 in amino acids: CASRPDQRKETQYF. The CDR3 coding sequence is TGTGCCAGCAGACCCGATCAGCGAAAAGAGACCCAGTACTTC.

This clonotype was observed many times. This chain links TRBV27 with TRBJ1-3, with a possible D match to TRBD1 (5 bases). This CDR3 has 14 residues. With 5 bases removed from V and 3 bases from J, the gap between germline ends came to 11 bases. Per germline, CDR1 MNHEY and CDR2 SMNVEV (reference sequence). CDR3: CASSVGRDGNTIYF. The CDR3, as DNA: TGTGCCAGCAGTGTGGGACGGGATGGAAACACCATATATTTT.

The chain joins TRBV7-9 to TRBJ2-1; a weak D match, TRBD2 (6 bases). This CDR3 comprises 14 residues. Deletions cut 0 bases from V and 6 bases from J, with 9 bases between. The germline V gene encodes CDR1 SEHNR and CDR2 FQNEAQ (reference sequence). Here the CDR3 DNA reads TGTGCCAGCAGCTTAGCGGGAGGTCCCAATGAGCAGTTCTTC. This gives the protein CASSLAGGPNEQFF.

The CDR3 region is CSERGLAGVNEQFF. CDR3 DNA sequence: TGCAGCGAGAGGGGGCTAGCGGGAGTAAATGAGCAGTTCTTC. This chain links TRBV29-1 with TRBJ2-1; TRBD2 matches at 10 bases. V lost 7 bases, J lost 7 bases, and 10 bases stayed unmatched. CDR1 is SQVTM, CDR2 ANQGSEA, per germline. This CDR3 spans 14 amino acids.

The gene calls are TRBV4-2 and TRBJ2-7, with 8 positions matching TRBD1. The CDR3 has 15 residues. V gave up 0 bases and J gave up 4 bases; unmatched junction bases: 5. Germline CDR1 LGHNA, CDR2 YNFKEQ. The CDR3 DNA is TGTGCCAGCAGCCAAGATCTCGGACAGGGATACGAGCAGTACTTC. It codes for CASSQDLGQGYEQYF.

As for this clonotype: A read error is possible here, since a much larger clone lies one base away. This CDR3 fails to terminate in the conserved phenylalanine or tryptophan, so it likely reflects a read error. This chain connects TRBV5-1 to TRBJ1-1; possible D gene TRBD1, 5 bases. V shed 4 bases and J shed 6 bases, with 16 bases lying between them. There are 14 residues in the CDR3. Germline assignment: CDR1 SGHRS and CDR2 YFSETQ. CDR3 DNA sequence: TGCGCCAGCAGCCAAGGGGATTTAGGGTCTGAAGCTTTCCTT. It specifies CASSQGDLGSEAFL.

At least ten counts were recorded for this clonotype. V gene TRBV4-2 combines with J gene TRBJ2-1, with D tentatively TRBD1 (7 bases). Germline V gene lookup returns CDR1 LGHNA and CDR2 YNFKEQ. This CDR3 spans 13 amino acids. With 1 base removed from V and 12 bases from J, the gap between germline ends came to 13 bases. The CDR3: CASSQGQGGGQFF. The DNA of the CDR3 is TGTGCCAGCAGCCAAGGACAGGGAGGAGGGCAGTTCTTC.

In its sample, this clonotype was seen many times. The gene calls are TRBV15 and TRBJ2-1; D perhaps matches TRBD1 (5 bases). Trimming removed 0 bases from V and 3 bases from J, with 6 bases in between. Germline-derived CDR1 and CDR2 are LNHNV and YYDKDF (reference sequence). CDR3 size: 14 residues. The CDR3 DNA is TGTGCCACCAGCAGAGACAGGGACTACAATGAGCAGTTCTTC. It yields the protein CATSRDRDYNEQFF.

This clonotype showed up many times. This sequence joins TRBV3-1 and TRBJ1-1; D unresolved. Per the germline V gene, CDR1 is LGHDT and CDR2 is YNNKEL (reference sequence). The V and J ends lost 4 bases and 5 bases respectively, with 11 bases between them. CDR3 length equals 13 residues. DNA for the CDR3: TGTGCCAGCAGCCTGGAAGCGACTACTGAAGCTTTCTTT. Its translation is CASSLEATTEAFF.

This clonotype has ten or more counts. V and J are TRBV5-1 and TRBJ2-1; 10 bases fit TRBD2. Looked up from germline, CDR1 is SGHRS and CDR2 is YFSETQ. CDR3 length equals 15 residues. V lost 4 bases and J lost 2; bases outside the gene matches: 3. CDR3 coding DNA: TGCGCCAGCAGCCTCAGCGGGAGGGCCTACAATGAGCAGTTCTTC. Its translation is CASSLSGRAYNEQFF.

The sample holds many counts of this clonotype. V gene TRBV12-3 or TRBV12-4 combines with J gene TRBJ1-5, with D hard to call. The ends were cut back, 2 bases at V and 2 bases at J, with 13 bases in the middle. The CDR3 contains 16 residues. The CDR3 coding sequence is TGTGCCAGCAGTTTATCAGTGAAATTGGGCAATCAGCCCCAGCATTTT. Translation gives CASSLSVKLGNQPQHF.

The table lists this clonotype with many counts. The rearrangement uses TRBV30 and TRBJ2-7; D is perhaps TRBD2 (6 bases). The V gene's germline CDR1 is GTSNPN and CDR2 SVGIG (reference sequence). The CDR3 length is 11 residues. Trimming shortened V by 8 bases and J by 1 base, and 9 bases separated the two germline ends. In DNA form, the CDR3 reads TGTGCCGGGACTCGGTCCTACGAGCAGTACTTC. Translated, it gives CAGTRSYEQYF.

In its sample, this clonotype was seen a few times. The chain couples TRBV6-1 to TRBJ1-4; TRBD1 matches 8 bases. The germline CDR1 and CDR2 sequences are MNHNS and SASEGT. Trimming cost V 6 bases and J 8 bases; bases outside gene matches: 23. CDR3 length equals 19 residues. DNA for the CDR3: TGTGCCAGCAGCCGAAGAGGCGTGGGACAGGCTACCTTTCGGGAAAAACTGTTTTTT. Translation gives CASSRRGVGQATFREKLFF.

This clonotype was seen repeatedly, ten times or more. This chain links TRBV5-1 with TRBJ2-7; TRBD1 aligns across 8 bases. Per germline, CDR1 SGHRS and CDR2 YFSETQ. V trimming: 4 bases; J trimming: 4 bases; junction bases outside the gene matches: 4. CDR3 length: 13 residues. In DNA, the CDR3 is TGCGCCAGCAGCCACGACAGGGGATACGAGCAGTACTTC. This gives the protein CASSHDRGYEQYF.

This clonotype has at least ten counts. The chain combines TRBV29-1 with TRBJ1-2; 9 bases are a match to TRBD1. CDR1 SQVTM and CDR2 ANQGSEA come from the germline V gene. V was clipped by 6 bases and J by 5 bases; unmatched bases: 10. CDR3 length: 14 amino acids. The CDR3: CSVARDRVDYGYTF. DNA for the CDR3: TGCAGCGTCGCCCGGGACAGGGTCGATTATGGCTACACCTTC.

This clonotype was detected many times. The rearrangement links TRBV12-3 or TRBV12-4 to TRBJ2-1; 8 bases fit TRBD2. V was clipped by 3 bases and J by 5 bases; unmatched bases: 9. This CDR3 contains 16 residues. The CDR3 bases are TGTGCCAGCAGTTTCGCGGGAGGTACTCTTCACAATGAGCAGTTCTTC. It is translated as CASSFAGGTLHNEQFF.

This clonotype was seen ten or more times. This rearrangement joins TRBV9 to TRBJ2-3; tentatively, D is TRBD2 (6 bases). The CDR3 is 16 amino acids. From germline, CDR1 is SGDLS and CDR2 YYNGEE. Trimming removed 4 bases at V and 1 base at J, with 16 bases between. Here the CDR3 DNA reads TGTGCCAGCAGCACATCCGGGACTCCTCGCACAGATACGCAGTATTTT. Translating it yields CASSTSGTPRTDTQYF.